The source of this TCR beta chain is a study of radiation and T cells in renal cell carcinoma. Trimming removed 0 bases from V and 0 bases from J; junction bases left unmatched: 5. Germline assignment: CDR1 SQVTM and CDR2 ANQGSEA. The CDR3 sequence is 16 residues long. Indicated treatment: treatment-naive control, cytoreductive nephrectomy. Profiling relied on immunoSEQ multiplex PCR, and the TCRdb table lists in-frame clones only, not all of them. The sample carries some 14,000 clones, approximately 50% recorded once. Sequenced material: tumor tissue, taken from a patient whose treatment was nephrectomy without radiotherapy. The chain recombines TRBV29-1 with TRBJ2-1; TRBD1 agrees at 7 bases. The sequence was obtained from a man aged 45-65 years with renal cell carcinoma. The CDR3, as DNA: TGCAGCGTTGAAGATCCGGGACAGAGCTCCTACAATGAGCAGTTCTTC. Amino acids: CSVEDPGQSSYNEQFF.